These T cell receptor beta chains were read from a single sample in a study of response to subunit inactivated influenza vaccine. MiXCR, applied by TCRdb to the RT-PCR reads, yields one record per CDR3 protein. This sample has about 700,000 distinct CDR3 sequences, with 11% to 15% found just once. This material consisted of PBMCs from blood, taken 14 days before vaccination. These TCRs come from a man aged 50-60 years who received an inactivated influenza vaccine. Both conserved end residues are part of each CDR3.

J gene: TRBJ2-5; V gene: TRBV25-1; CDR3 protein: CASSDRVSGGMETQYF
J gene: TRBJ2-1; V gene: TRBV28; CDR3 protein: CASSFGTGIDEQFF
J gene: TRBJ1-5; V gene: TRBV2; CDR3 protein: CASRSRQRGQPQHF
J gene: TRBJ2-5; V gene: TRBV28; CDR3 protein: CASSLAPTGGQETQYF
J gene: TRBJ1-6; V gene: TRBV4-3; CDR3 protein: CASSQDHRVNSPLHF
J gene: TRBJ2-4; V gene: TRBV28; CDR3 protein: CASSQNLGSLAKNIQYF
J gene: TRBJ2-1; V gene: TRBV12-3/TRBV12-4; CDR3 protein: CASTRMEAGHEQFF
J gene: TRBJ2-5; V gene: TRBV12-3/TRBV12-4; CDR3 protein: CASSPGQTGQETQYF
J gene: TRBJ2-7; V gene: TRBV5-1; CDR3 protein: CASSLVGGMTYEQYF
J gene: TRBJ2-2; V gene: TRBV7-2; CDR3 protein: CASSLGWGTGELFF
J gene: TRBJ1-2; V gene: TRBV27; CDR3 protein: CASSLKPVLYGYTF
J gene: TRBJ1-4; V gene: TRBV5-5; CDR3 protein: CASSSVDEKLFF
J gene: TRBJ2-5; V gene: TRBV7-9; CDR3 protein: CASSMGIWETQYF
J gene: TRBJ2-1; V gene: TRBV9; CDR3 protein: CASSVGFSNEQFF
J gene: TRBJ1-2; V gene: TRBV4-3; CDR3 protein: CASSQLGIYGYTF
J gene: TRBJ2-7; V gene: TRBV6-2/TRBV6-3; CDR3 protein: CASSYSGTAAYEQYF
J gene: TRBJ2-7; V gene: TRBV5-1; CDR3 protein: CASAPRGPLSYEQYF
J gene: TRBJ2-7; V gene: TRBV4-1; CDR3 protein: CASSQPGSGYQYF
J gene: TRBJ2-6; V gene: TRBV4-2; CDR3 protein: CASSQRANVLTF
J gene: TRBJ2-3; V gene: TRBV5-1; CDR3 protein: CASSVGLAGIQDTQYF
J gene: TRBJ2-6; V gene: TRBV7-2; CDR3 protein: CASSLGFPGANVLTF
J gene: TRBJ2-2; V gene: TRBV7-9; CDR3 protein: CATLVRAGFTGELFF
J gene: TRBJ1-4; V gene: TRBV20-1; CDR3 protein: CSARRKYNEKLFF
J gene: TRBJ1-3; V gene: TRBV20-1; CDR3 protein: CSARDLVGNTIYF
J gene: TRBJ2-7; V gene: TRBV5-5; CDR3 protein: CASSLGRDSMNPEQYF
J gene: TRBJ1-4; V gene: TRBV7-9; CDR3 protein: CASSPGGGGSEKLFF
J gene: TRBJ2-7; V gene: TRBV5-1; CDR3 protein: CASSLGTGNAYEQYF
J gene: TRBJ1-2; V gene: TRBV27; CDR3 protein: CASSTNLGYGYTF
J gene: TRBJ1-1; V gene: TRBV7-9; CDR3 protein: CASSATQGLNTEAFF
J gene: TRBJ2-3; V gene: TRBV20-1; CDR3 protein: CSARTLAGGRAQYF
J gene: TRBJ2-7; V gene: TRBV7-8; CDR3 protein: CASSRAGQEQYF
J gene: TRBJ2-7; V gene: TRBV12-3/TRBV12-4; CDR3 protein: CASSLVGAGQGAREQYF
J gene: TRBJ1-2; V gene: TRBV7-9; CDR3 protein: CASSSRDRVLYGYTF
J gene: TRBJ2-1; V gene: TRBV7-9; CDR3 protein: CASSLSGLGTNYNEQFF
J gene: TRBJ1-2; V gene: TRBV12-3/TRBV12-4; CDR3 protein: CASSPSTGPRLGYTF
J gene: TRBJ1-5; V gene: TRBV2; CDR3 protein: CASSLGGQSWDF
J gene: TRBJ2-1; V gene: TRBV7-2; CDR3 protein: CASSRTQRGLIEQFF
J gene: TRBJ2-3; V gene: TRBV5-1; CDR3 protein: CASSYGTGLDTQYF
J gene: TRBJ2-5; V gene: TRBV6-5; CDR3 protein: CASSYLSQETQYF
J gene: TRBJ1-1; V gene: TRBV20-1; CDR3 protein: CSGRSRTEAFF
J gene: TRBJ2-1; V gene: TRBV6-2/TRBV6-3; CDR3 protein: CASSDWSLPGEQFF
J gene: TRBJ2-3; V gene: TRBV29-1; CDR3 protein: CSAGTTGTDTQYF
J gene: TRBJ2-7; V gene: TRBV11-2; CDR3 protein: CASSLGRGPYEQYF
J gene: TRBJ2-7; V gene: TRBV29-1; CDR3 protein: CSASSGQGGSEQYF
J gene: TRBJ1-2; V gene: TRBV6-5; CDR3 protein: CASSTPRTGLDGYTF
J gene: TRBJ1-2; V gene: TRBV6-5; CDR3 protein: CASSYSGTRGVYTF
J gene: TRBJ2-3; V gene: TRBV15; CDR3 protein: CATSRAVGMPDTQYF
J gene: TRBJ1-1; V gene: TRBV4-3; CDR3 protein: CASSQTKRGTEAFF
J gene: TRBJ2-5; V gene: TRBV5-1; CDR3 protein: CASSQSTIRQETQYF
J gene: TRBJ2-3; V gene: TRBV5-6; CDR3 protein: CASSPPPITSGGASDTQYF
J gene: TRBJ2-7; V gene: TRBV20-1; CDR3 protein: CSARDEGTSAEQYF
J gene: TRBJ2-2; V gene: TRBV2; CDR3 protein: CASRVTNTGELFF
J gene: TRBJ2-1; V gene: TRBV27; CDR3 protein: CASSPGLGVEQFF
J gene: TRBJ2-2; V gene: TRBV20-1; CDR3 protein: CSAIRGAGELFF
J gene: TRBJ1-1; V gene: TRBV6-2/TRBV6-3; CDR3 protein: CASSYSGFGDFEAFF
J gene: TRBJ2-5; V gene: TRBV12-3/TRBV12-4; CDR3 protein: CASTPRTVKETQYF
J gene: TRBJ2-1; V gene: TRBV3-1; CDR3 protein: CASSQRTGWQHEQFF
J gene: TRBJ1-2; V gene: TRBV3-1; CDR3 protein: CASSQDTGRYGYTF